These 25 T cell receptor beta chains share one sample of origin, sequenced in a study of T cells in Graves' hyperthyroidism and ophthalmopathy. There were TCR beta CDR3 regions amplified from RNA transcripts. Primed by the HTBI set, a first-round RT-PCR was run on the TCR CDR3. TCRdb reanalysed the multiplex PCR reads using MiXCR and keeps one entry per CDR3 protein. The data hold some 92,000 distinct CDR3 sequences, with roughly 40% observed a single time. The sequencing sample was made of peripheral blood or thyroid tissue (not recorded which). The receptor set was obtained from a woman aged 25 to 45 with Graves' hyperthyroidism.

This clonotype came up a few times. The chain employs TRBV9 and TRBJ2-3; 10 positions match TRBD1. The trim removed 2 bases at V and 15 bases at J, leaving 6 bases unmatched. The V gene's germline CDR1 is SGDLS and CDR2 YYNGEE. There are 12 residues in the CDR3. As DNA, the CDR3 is TGTGCCAGCAGCGTTCCGGGACAGGGGCCTTATTTT. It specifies CASSVPGQGPYF.

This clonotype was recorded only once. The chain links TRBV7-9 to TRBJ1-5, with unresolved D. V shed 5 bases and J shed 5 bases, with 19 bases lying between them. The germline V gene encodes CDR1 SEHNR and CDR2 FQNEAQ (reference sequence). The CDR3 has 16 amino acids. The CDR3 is CASSPTPARWDQPQHF. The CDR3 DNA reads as TGTGCCAGCAGCCCAACCCCCGCACGGTGGGATCAGCCCCAGCATTTT.

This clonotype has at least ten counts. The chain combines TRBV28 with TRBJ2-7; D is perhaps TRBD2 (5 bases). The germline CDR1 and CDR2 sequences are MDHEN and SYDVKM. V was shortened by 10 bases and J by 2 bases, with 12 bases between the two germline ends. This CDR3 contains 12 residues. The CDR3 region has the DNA TGTGCCACTAGCCGTCGAGCCTACGAGCAGTACTTC. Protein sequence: CATSRRAYEQYF.

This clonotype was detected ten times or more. The CDR3 reads CASSPSGRNSGNTIYF. The CDR3 DNA sequence: TGTGCCAGCTCACCTTCGGGACGGAACTCTGGAAACACCATATATTTT. The chain joins TRBV18 to TRBJ1-3; TRBD1 might be the D (5 bases). CDR3 length: 16 amino acids. Trimming removed 3 bases at V and 0 bases at J, with 12 bases between. The germline gives CDR1 KGHSH, CDR2 LQKENI.

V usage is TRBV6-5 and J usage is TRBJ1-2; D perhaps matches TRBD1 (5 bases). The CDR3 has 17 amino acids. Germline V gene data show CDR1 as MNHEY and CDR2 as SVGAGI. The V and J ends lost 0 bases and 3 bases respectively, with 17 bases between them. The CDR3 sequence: CASSYSVFGGGDYGYTF. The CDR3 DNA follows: TGTGCCAGCAGTTACTCGGTTTTCGGAGGAGGGGACTATGGCTACACCTTC.

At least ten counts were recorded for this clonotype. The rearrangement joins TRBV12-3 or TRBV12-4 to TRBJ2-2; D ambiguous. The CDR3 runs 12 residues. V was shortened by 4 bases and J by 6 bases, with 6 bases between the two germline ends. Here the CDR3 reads CASSSGAGELFF. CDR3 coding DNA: TGTGCCAGCAGTTCTGGGGCCGGGGAGCTGTTTTTT.

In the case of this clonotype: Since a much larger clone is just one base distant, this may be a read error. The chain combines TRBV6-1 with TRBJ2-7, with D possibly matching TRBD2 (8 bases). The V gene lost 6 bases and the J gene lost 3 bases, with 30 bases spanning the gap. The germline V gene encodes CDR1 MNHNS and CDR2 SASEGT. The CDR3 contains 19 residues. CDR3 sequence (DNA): TGTGCCAGCAGCCCTCGGACAGGTGCTAGCGGGTCACCAAGCTACGAGCAGTACTTC. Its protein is CASSPRTGASGSPSYEQYF.

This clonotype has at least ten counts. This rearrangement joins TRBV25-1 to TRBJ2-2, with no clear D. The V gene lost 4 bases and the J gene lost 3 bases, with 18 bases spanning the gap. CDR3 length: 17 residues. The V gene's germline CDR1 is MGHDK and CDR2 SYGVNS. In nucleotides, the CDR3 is TGTGCCAGCAGTGCCACGGGCCCGTTGGTTTACACCGGGGAGCTGTTTTTT. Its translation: CASSATGPLVYTGELFF.

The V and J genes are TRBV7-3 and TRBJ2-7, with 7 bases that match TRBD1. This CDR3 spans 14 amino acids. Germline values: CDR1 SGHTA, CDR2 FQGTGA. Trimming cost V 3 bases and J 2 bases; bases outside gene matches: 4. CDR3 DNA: TGTGCCAGCAGCTTCGACAGGGCGGCCTACGAGCAGTACTTC. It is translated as CASSFDRAAYEQYF.

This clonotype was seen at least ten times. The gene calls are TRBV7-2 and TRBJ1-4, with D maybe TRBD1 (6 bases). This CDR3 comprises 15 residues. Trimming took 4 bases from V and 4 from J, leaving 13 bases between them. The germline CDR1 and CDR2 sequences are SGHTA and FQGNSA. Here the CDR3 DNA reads TGTGCCAGCAGCTCGTCCGGGACACTTAATGAAAAACTGTTTTTT. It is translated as CASSSSGTLNEKLFF.

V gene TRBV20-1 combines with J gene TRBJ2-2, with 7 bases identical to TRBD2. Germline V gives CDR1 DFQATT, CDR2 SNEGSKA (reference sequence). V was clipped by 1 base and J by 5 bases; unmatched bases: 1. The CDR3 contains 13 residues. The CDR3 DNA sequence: TGCAGTGCTAGAGGCGGGGGTACCGGGGAGCTGTTTTTT. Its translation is CSARGGGTGELFF.

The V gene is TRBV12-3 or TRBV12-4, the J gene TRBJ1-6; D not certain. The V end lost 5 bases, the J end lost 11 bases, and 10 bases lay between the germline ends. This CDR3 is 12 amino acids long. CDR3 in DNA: TGTGCCAGCAGTGAAGGACTTACACCCCTCCACTTT. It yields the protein CASSEGLTPLHF.

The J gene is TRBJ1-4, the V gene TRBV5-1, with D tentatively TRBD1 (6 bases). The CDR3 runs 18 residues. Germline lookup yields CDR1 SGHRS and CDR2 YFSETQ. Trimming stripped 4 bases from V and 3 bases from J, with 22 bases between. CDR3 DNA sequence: TGCGCCAGCAGCGTGGGGGCGTGGGGCACTGAAGCTAATGAAAAACTGTTTTTT. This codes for CASSVGAWGTEANEKLFF.

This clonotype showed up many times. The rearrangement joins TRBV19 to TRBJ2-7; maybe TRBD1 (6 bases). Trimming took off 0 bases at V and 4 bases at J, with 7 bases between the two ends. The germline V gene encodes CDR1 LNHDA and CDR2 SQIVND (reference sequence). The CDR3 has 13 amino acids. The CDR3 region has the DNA TGTGCCAGTAGTATAGAAGACAGGTACGAGCAGTACTTC. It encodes CASSIEDRYEQYF. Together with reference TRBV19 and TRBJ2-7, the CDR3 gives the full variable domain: DGGITQSPKYLFRKEGQNVTLSCEQNLNHDAMYWYRQDPGQGLRLIYYSQIVNDFQKGDIAEGYSVSREKKESFPLTVTSAQKNPTAFYLCASSIEDRYEQYFGPGTRLTVT.

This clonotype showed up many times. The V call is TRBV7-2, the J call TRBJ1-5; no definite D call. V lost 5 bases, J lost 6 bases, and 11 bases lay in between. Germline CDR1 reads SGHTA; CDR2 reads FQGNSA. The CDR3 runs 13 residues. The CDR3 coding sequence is TGTGCCAGCAGCGCAGACGTGCGTCAGCCCCAGCATTTT. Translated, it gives CASSADVRQPQHF. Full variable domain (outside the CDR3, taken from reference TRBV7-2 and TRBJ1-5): GAGVSQSPSNKVTEKGKDVELRCDPISGHTALYWYRQSLGQGLEFLIYFQGNSAPDKSGLPSDRFSAERTGGSVSTLTIQRTQQEDSAVYLCASSADVRQPQHFGDGTRLSIL.

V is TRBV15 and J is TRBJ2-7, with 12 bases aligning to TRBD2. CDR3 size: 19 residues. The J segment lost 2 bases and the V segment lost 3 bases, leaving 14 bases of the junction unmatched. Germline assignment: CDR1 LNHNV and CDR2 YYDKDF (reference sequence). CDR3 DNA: TGTGCCACCAGCAGTGCGACTAGCGGGAGTGATTCTAGCCCCTACGAGCAGTACTTC. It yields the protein CATSSATSGSDSSPYEQYF. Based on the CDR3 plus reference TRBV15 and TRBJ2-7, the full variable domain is DAMVIQNPRYQVTQFGKPVTLSCSQTLNHNVMYWYQQKSSQAPKLLFHYYDKDFNNEADTPDNFQSRRPNTSFCFLDIRSPGLGDTAMYLCATSSATSGSDSSPYEQYFGPGTRLTVT.

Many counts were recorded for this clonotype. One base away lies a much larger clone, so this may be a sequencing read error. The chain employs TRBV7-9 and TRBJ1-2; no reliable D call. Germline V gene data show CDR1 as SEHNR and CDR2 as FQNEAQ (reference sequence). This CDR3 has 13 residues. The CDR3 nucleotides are TGTGCCATCAGCTTCGAGACTAACTATGGCTACACCTTC. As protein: CAISFETNYGYTF. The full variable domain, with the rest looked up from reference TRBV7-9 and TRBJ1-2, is DTGVSQNPRHKITKRGQNVTFRCDPISEHNRLYWYRQTLGQGPEFLTYFQNEAQLEKSRLLSDRFSAERPKGSFSTLEIQRTEQGDSAMYLCAISFETNYGYTFGSGTRLTVV.

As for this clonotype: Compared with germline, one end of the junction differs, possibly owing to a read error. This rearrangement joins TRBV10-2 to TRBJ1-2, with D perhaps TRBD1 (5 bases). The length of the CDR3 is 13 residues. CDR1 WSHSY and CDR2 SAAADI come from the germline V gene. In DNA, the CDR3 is TGTGCCAGCAGTTACCGGGGGAGGAGTGGCTACACCTTC. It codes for CASSYRGRSGYTF.

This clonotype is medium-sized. CDR3 residues: CAISGEFGRGRGTEAFF. In nucleotides, the CDR3 is TGTGCCATCAGTGGGGAGTTCGGCAGGGGGCGTGGCACTGAAGCTTTCTTT. The J gene is TRBJ1-1, the V gene TRBV10-3; 8 bases are a match to TRBD1. The trim removed 4 bases at V and 4 bases at J, leaving 14 bases unmatched. The V gene's germline CDR1 is ENHRY and CDR2 SYGVKD. This CDR3 contains 17 residues.

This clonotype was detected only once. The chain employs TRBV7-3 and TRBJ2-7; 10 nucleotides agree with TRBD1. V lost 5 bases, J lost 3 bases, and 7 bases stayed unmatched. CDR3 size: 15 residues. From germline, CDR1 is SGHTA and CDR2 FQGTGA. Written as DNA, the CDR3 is TGTGCCAGCAGCCCGGGCGGGACAGGGGTCTACGAGCAGTACTTC. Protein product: CASSPGGTGVYEQYF.

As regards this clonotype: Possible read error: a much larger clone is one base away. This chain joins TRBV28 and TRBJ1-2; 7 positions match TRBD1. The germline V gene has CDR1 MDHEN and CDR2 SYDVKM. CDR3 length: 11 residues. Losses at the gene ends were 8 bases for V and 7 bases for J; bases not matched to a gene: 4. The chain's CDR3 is CASAGGGGYTF. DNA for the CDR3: TGTGCCAGCGCAGGGGGGGGTGGCTACACCTTC.

For the CDR3, the DNA is TGTGCCAGCAGCTCCCCTGGGGCGGGAGGAATCACAGATACGCAGTATTTT. Translating gives CASSSPGAGGITDTQYF. The genes are TRBV7-9 and TRBJ2-3; 8 nucleotides agree with TRBD2. CDR1 is SEHNR, CDR2 FQNEAQ, per germline (reference sequence). This CDR3 spans 17 amino acids. The junction had 11 bases not matched to a gene; V was cut back by 4 bases and J by 2 bases.

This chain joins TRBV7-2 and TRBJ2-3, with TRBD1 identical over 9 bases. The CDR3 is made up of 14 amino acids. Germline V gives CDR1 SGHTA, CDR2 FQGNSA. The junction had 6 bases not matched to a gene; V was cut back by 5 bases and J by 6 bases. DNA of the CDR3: TGTGCCAGCAGCCTGCGACAGGGGGAGGATACGCAGTATTTT. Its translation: CASSLRQGEDTQYF.

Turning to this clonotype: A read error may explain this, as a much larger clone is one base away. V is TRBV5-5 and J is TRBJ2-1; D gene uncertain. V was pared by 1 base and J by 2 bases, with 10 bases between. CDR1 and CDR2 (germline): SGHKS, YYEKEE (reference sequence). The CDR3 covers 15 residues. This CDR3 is CASSLTTNPYNEQFF. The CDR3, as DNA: TGTGCCAGCAGCTTGACAACGAACCCCTACAATGAGCAGTTCTTC.

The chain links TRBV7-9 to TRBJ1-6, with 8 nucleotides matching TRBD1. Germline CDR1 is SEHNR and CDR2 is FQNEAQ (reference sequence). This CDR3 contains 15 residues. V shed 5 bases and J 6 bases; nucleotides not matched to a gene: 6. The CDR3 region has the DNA TGTGCCAGCAGCCCGGGACAGGTGGTTAATTCACCCCTCCACTTT. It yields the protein CASSPGQVVNSPLHF.